This TCR beta chain derives from a study of T cells expressing NK-cell markers. Study in general: Sequencing covered eight donors, seven HCMV-seropositive and one seronegative.

Each CDR3 protein gets one entry in TCRdb, which reprocessed the 5' RACE reads and gives no DNA. The listing records roughly 450,000 distinct CDR3 sequences. Study conclusions and caveats: Leadership of the CD3+CD56-NKG2C+ fraction also belonged to these clonotypes in a handful of donors.

As regards this clonotype: The antigen remains undetermined.

Germline V CDR1 and CDR2: SGHRS, YFSETQ. The CDR3 length is 15 residues. The chain uses TRBV5-1 and TRBJ2-7; TCRdb calls TRBD2, which cannot be checked without DNA. This clonotype originated in a woman between 45 and 60 years old in good health. Specimen: blood T cells: a sorted CD56 or NKG2C T cell subset, CD4+ or CD8+ T cells, or bulk PBMC T cells (not recorded which). This CDR3 is CASSFGLAGGREQYF.